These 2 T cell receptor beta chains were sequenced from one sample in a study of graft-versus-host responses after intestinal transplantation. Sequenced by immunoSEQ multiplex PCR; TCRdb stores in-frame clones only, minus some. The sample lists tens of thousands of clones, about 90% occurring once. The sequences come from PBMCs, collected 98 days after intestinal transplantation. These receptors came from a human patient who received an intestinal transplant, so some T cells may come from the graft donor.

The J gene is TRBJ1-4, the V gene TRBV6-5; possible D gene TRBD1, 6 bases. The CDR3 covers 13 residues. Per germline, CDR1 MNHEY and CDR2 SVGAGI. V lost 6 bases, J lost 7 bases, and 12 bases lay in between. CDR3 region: CASRNTGTEKLFF. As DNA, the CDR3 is TGTGCCAGCAGGAACACAGGGACTGAAAAACTGTTTTTT.

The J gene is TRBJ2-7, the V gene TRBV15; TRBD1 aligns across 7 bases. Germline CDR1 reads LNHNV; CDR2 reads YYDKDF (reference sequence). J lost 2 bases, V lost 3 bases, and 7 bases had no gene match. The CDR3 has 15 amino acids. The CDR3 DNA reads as TGTGCCACCAGCAGGGAGACAGGGATCGCCTACGAGCAGTACTTC. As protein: CATSRETGIAYEQYF.